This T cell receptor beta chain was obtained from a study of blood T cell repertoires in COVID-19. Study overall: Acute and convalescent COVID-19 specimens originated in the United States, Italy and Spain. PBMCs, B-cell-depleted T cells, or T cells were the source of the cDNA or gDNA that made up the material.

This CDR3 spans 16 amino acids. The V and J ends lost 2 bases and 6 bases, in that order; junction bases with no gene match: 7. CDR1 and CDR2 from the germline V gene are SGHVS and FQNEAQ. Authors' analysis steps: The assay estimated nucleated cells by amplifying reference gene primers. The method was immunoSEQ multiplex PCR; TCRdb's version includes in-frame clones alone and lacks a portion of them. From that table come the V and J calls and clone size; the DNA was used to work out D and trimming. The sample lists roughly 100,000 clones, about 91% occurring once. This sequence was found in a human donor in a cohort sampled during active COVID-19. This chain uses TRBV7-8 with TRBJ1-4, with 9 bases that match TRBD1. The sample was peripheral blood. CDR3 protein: CASSLRRTGVYEKLFF. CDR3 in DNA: TGTGCCAGCAGCTTACGGAGGACAGGGGTATATGAAAAACTGTTTTTT. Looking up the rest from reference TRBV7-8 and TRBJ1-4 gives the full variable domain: GAGVSQSPRYKVAKRGQDVALRCDPISGHVSLFWYQQALGQGPEFLTYFQNEAQLDKSGLPSDRFFAERPEGSVSTLKIQRTQQEDSAVYLCASSLRRTGVYEKLFFGSGTQLSVL.